This entry lists 8 T cell receptor beta chains sequenced from one sample in a study of preoperative IRX-2 immunotherapy in early breast cancer. Stated treatment: preoperative locoregional IRX-2 cytokine immunotherapy. Method: immunoSEQ multiplex PCR; TCRdb's copy keeps in-frame clones and lacks some. Of about 43,000 clones in the sample, just under 95% were seen once. Sample: tumor tissue, taken after IRX-2 immunotherapy. The receptors here all came from a human donor with breast cancer.

This chain joins TRBV5-8 and TRBJ2-1, with 7 bases aligning to TRBD2. The trim removed 4 bases at V and 4 bases at J, leaving 5 bases unmatched. CDR3 length: 14 amino acids. Germline-derived CDR1 and CDR2 are SGHTS and YDEGEE. The CDR3 region is CASSKKAGYNEQFF. DNA of the CDR3: TGTGCCAGCAGCAAGAAAGCGGGGTACAATGAGCAGTTCTTC. The whole variable domain, filled in from reference TRBV5-8 and TRBJ2-1, reads EAGVTQSPTHLIKTRGQQATLRCSPISGHTSVYWYQQALGLGLQFLLWYDEGEERNRGNFPPRFSGRQFPNYSSELNVNALELEDSALYLCASSKKAGYNEQFFGPGTRLTVL.

The chain couples TRBV20-1 to TRBJ2-3; D gene uncertain. The CDR3 length is 10 residues. Trimming shortened V by 4 bases and J by 4 bases, and 3 bases separated the two germline ends. CDR1 is DFQATT and CDR2 is SNEGSKA in the germline V gene (reference sequence). The CDR3 reads CSATPDTQYF. The CDR3 DNA sequence: TGCAGTGCTACGCCAGATACGCAGTATTTT.

J is TRBJ1-5 and V is TRBV14; tentative D call: TRBD1 (6 bases). This CDR3 spans 15 amino acids. Germline V CDR1 and CDR2: SGHDN, FVKESK. V was clipped by 1 base and J by 3 bases, with 10 bases between them. The chain's CDR3 is CASSQGTETNQPQHF. The DNA of the CDR3 is TGTGCCAGCAGCCAAGGGACAGAAACCAATCAGCCCCAGCATTTT. Together with reference TRBV14 and TRBJ1-5, the CDR3 gives the full variable domain: EAGVTQFPSHSVIEKGQTVTLRCDPISGHDNLYWYRRVMGKEIKFLLHFVKESKQDESGMPNNRFLAERTGGTYSTLKVQPAELEDSGVYFCASSQGTETNQPQHFGDGTRLSIL.

The gene calls are TRBV27 and TRBJ1-6, with 9 bases fitting TRBD1. The CDR3 length is 15 residues. V shed 6 bases and J 10 bases; nucleotides not matched to a gene: 10. Germline lookup yields CDR1 MNHEY and CDR2 SMNVEV (reference sequence). This CDR3 is CASRTGDRANSPLHF. The CDR3 DNA reads as TGTGCCAGCAGGACTGGGGACAGGGCTAACTCACCCCTCCACTTT.

The count of this clone is one. The chain joins TRBV2 to TRBJ1-5, with TRBD1 as a possible D gene (5 bases). The CDR3 contains 14 residues. Trimming pared 4 bases from V and 0 bases from J, leaving 7 bases between. The germline V gene encodes CDR1 SNHLY and CDR2 FYNNEI. The DNA for the CDR3 is TGTGCCAGCAGTGCAGGGTATAGCAATCAGCCCCAGCATTTT. It yields the protein CASSAGYSNQPQHF. The full variable domain, its missing parts supplied by reference TRBV2 and TRBJ1-5, is EPEVTQTPSHQVTQMGQEVILRCVPISNHLYFYWYRQILGQKVEFLVSFYNNEISEKSEIFDDQFSVERPDGSNFTLKIRSTKLEDSAMYFCASSAGYSNQPQHFGDGTRLSIL.

The chain has TRBV7-8 and TRBJ2-1, with unresolved D. Germline CDR1 reads SGHVS; CDR2 reads FQNEAQ. The length of the CDR3 is 14 residues. Trimming shortened V by 1 base and J by 6 bases, and 10 bases separated the two germline ends. As DNA, the CDR3 is TGTGCCAGCAGCTTAGTATCCGGCACCAATGAGCAGTTCTTC. Its translation is CASSLVSGTNEQFF.

This clone was seen a single time. This rearrangement joins TRBV12-5 to TRBJ2-1; no definite D call. Germline loops: CDR1 LGHNT, CDR2 FRNRAP. V was clipped by 6 bases and J by 2 bases, with 11 bases between them. The CDR3 sequence is 14 residues long. CDR3 sequence (DNA): TGTGCTAGTGGAGGGATATCCCCCTACAATGAGCAGTTCTTC. Residues: CASGGISPYNEQFF.

J is TRBJ1-6 and V is TRBV6-5, with 7 bases matching TRBD1. The length of the CDR3 is 15 residues. The V gene's germline CDR1 is MNHEY and CDR2 SVGAGI. Unmatched junction bases numbered 11, after V lost 5 bases and J lost 10 bases. The CDR3 region has the DNA TGTGCCAGCAGTCCCTTGACAGGGCCGAAATCACCCCTCCACTTT. This sequence encodes CASSPLTGPKSPLHF.